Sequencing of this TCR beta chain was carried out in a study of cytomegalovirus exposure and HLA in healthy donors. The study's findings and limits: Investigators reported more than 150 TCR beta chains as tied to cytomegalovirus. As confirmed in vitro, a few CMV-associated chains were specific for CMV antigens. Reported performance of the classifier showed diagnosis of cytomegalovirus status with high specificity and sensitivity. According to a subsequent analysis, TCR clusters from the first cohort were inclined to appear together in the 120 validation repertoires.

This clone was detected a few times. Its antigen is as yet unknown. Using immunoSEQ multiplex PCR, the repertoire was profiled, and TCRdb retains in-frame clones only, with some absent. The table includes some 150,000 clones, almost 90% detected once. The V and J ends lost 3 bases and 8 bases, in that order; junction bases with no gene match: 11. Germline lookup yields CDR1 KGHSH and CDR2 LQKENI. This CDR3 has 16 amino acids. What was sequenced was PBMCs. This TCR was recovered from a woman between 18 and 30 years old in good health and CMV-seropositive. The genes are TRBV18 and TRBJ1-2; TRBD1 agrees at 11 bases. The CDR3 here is CASSPPRTGGFDGYTF. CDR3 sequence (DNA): TGTGCCAGCTCACCCCCCCGGACAGGGGGCTTCGACGGCTACACCTTC.